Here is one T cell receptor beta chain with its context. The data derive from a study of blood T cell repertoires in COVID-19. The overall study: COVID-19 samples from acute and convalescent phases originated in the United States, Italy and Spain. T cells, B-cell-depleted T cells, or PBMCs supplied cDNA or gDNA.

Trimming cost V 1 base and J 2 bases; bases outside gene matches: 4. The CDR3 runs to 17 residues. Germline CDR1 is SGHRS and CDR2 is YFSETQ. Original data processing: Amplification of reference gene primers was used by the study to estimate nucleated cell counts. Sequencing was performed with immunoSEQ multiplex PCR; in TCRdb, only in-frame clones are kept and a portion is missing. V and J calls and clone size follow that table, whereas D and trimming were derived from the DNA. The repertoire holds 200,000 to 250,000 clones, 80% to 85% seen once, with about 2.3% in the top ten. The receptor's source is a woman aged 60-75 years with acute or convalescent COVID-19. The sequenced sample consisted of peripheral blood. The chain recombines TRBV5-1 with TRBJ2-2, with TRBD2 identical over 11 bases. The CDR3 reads CASSLRLAGGNTGELFF. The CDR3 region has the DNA TGCGCCAGCAGCTTGAGGCTAGCGGGGGGAAACACCGGGGAGCTGTTTTTT.